The 6 T cell receptor beta chains given below trace back to one sample, sequenced in a study of technical replicates of blood from a handful of donors. TCRdb keeps only in-frame clones here, not all; method: immunoSEQ multiplex PCR. The table lists 50,000 to 80,000 clones, 75% to 90% of them singletons. The sequenced material came from PBMCs. These receptors were collected from a human donor in good health. Some clones in this sample may be carry-over from other donors' samples.

The gene calls are TRBV9 and TRBJ2-3; D is unclear. In germline, CDR1 is SGDLS, CDR2 YYNGEE. The CDR3 totals 11 residues. V was shortened by 4 bases and J by 6 bases, with 6 bases between the two germline ends. CDR3 sequence reads: CASSMEDTQYF. For the CDR3, the DNA is TGTGCCAGCAGCATGGAGGATACGCAGTATTTT.

This clone was counted once. The chain uses TRBV4-3 and TRBJ2-1, with 8 bases identical to TRBD2. The junction had 9 bases not matched to a gene; V was cut back by 5 bases and J by 6 bases. CDR3 length equals 15 residues. The V gene's germline CDR1 is LGHNA and CDR2 YSLEER. CDR3 amino acids: CASSFSLAETNEQFF. The CDR3 DNA is TGCGCCAGCAGCTTTTCACTAGCGGAGACCAATGAGCAGTTCTTC.

CDR3 region: CSGHRPGKETEAFF. For the CDR3, the DNA is TGCAGCGGCCATCGACCGGGGAAGGAGACTGAAGCTTTCTTT. V and J are TRBV29-1 and TRBJ1-1; D is ambiguous. This CDR3 is built from 14 residues. The germline gives CDR1 SQVTM, CDR2 ANQGSEA. With 7 bases removed from V and 5 bases from J, the gap between germline ends came to 20 bases.

This sequence joins TRBV19 and TRBJ1-1; D gene ambiguous. Trimming removed 3 bases at V and 1 base at J, with 12 bases between. The CDR3 is 15 residues long. Germline V CDR1 and CDR2: LNHDA, SQIVND (reference sequence). Here the CDR3 DNA reads TGTGCCAGTAGTATCGGGCCCCGGGGGAACACTGAAGCTTTCTTT. Protein sequence: CASSIGPRGNTEAFF.

The chain is built from TRBV6-5 and TRBJ2-7; a possible D gene is TRBD1 (5 bases). Looked up from germline, CDR1 is MNHEY and CDR2 is SVGAGI. V was trimmed by 5 bases and J by 2 bases, leaving 10 bases between them. The CDR3 sequence is 13 residues long. The CDR3 loop is CASSAGHAYEQYF. In nucleotides, the CDR3 is TGTGCCAGCAGTGCCGGACATGCCTACGAGCAGTACTTC.

The chain employs TRBV25-1 and TRBJ1-2; TRBD1 is a possible D gene (6 bases). Germline assignment: CDR1 MGHDK and CDR2 SYGVNS. The CDR3 loop spans 14 amino acids. V was cut by 2 bases and J by 0 bases, with 7 bases left in between. The CDR3 bases are TGTGCCAGCAGTGAAGGACAGACTAACTATGGCTACACCTTC. Protein product: CASSEGQTNYGYTF.